One and the same sample provided the 5 T cell receptor beta chains below, sequenced in a study of CD8 T cells in Susac syndrome. Reverse transcription of about 0.45 to 1 ug RNA was carried out with random hexamers. TCRdb reprocessed the immunoSEQ multiplex PCR reads via MiXCR and lists one record per CDR3 protein. The sample has about 100,000 distinct CDR3 sequences, about 96% seen once. Sequenced sample: CD8+ T cells from PBMCs. Receptors originate from a human donor with Susac syndrome.

V gene TRBV3-1 combines with J gene TRBJ1-1, with no clear D. Germline assignment: CDR1 LGHDT and CDR2 YNNKEL (reference sequence). V lost 1 base and J lost 7, with 7 bases in between. The CDR3 runs to 12 residues. The CDR3 DNA reads TGTGCCAGCAGCCAAGCCAAGGGTGAAGCTTTCTTT. Translation gives CASSQAKGEAFF.

J is TRBJ1-5 and V is TRBV27; D ambiguous. There are 12 residues in the CDR3. CDR1 is MNHEY and CDR2 is SMNVEV in the germline V gene (reference sequence). V was shortened by 7 bases and J by 4 bases, with 8 bases between the two germline ends. Here the CDR3 reads CASTSGNQPQHF. The CDR3 nucleotides are TGTGCCAGCACCAGCGGAAATCAGCCCCAGCATTTT.

The chain recombines TRBV19 with TRBJ2-1, with D perhaps matching TRBD2 (5 bases). V lost 6 bases, J lost 4 bases, and 13 bases lay in between. CDR1 is LNHDA and CDR2 is SQIVND in the germline V gene (reference sequence). The CDR3 spans 14 residues. CDR3 residues: CASSPSGGYNEQFF. As DNA, the CDR3 is TGTGCCAGTAGCCCAAGCGGAGGATACAATGAGCAGTTCTTC.

J is TRBJ2-1 and V is TRBV4-1; D tentatively fits TRBD1 or TRBD2 (5 bases each). Trimming took off 1 base at V and 7 bases at J, with 8 bases between the two ends. This CDR3 has 13 amino acids. From germline, CDR1 is MGHRA and CDR2 YSYEKL. CDR3 coding DNA: TGCGCCAGCAGCCAAGGCTGGGGGAATGAGCAGTTCTTC. It translates to CASSQGWGNEQFF.

This chain links TRBV2 with TRBJ2-5; tentatively, D is TRBD1 (6 bases). CDR1 and CDR2 (germline): SNHLY, FYNNEI. This CDR3 has 15 amino acids. V lost 7 bases, J lost 5 bases, and 20 bases lay in between. This chain's CDR3 is CASTEDSPRRETQYF. CDR3 in DNA: TGTGCCAGCACCGAGGACAGTCCTCGGCGGGAGACCCAGTACTTC. The variable domain in full, with the rest retrieved from reference TRBV2 and TRBJ2-5, is EPEVTQTPSHQVTQMGQEVILRCVPISNHLYFYWYRQILGQKVEFLVSFYNNEISEKSEIFDDQFSVERPDGSNFTLKIRSTKLEDSAMYFCASTEDSPRRETQYFGPGTRLLVL.